This record looks at one T cell receptor beta chain sequence and its context. Its antigen is currently not known. Germline and junction disagree at one end, which may indicate a read error. The data were obtained in a study of tumor-infiltrating lymphocytes in primary liver carcinoma (dated by TCRdb to about 2017). Turning to the overall study: The five patients, three men and two women aged 30 to 69 years, had hepatocellular carcinoma (four) or combined HCC and intrahepatic cholangiocarcinoma (one). The tumors of the five patients were staged as T1-T3 N0M0, with maximum diameters ranging from roughly 4.2 to 10 cm. Each sample produced about 3.5 to 7.13 million productive TCRbeta reads, and read depth showed no significant difference between tissue types. The study combined TCRbeta repertoire sequencing, expression microarrays and whole-exome sequencing across five regions of each liver tumor, with adjacent normal tissue and blood. A total of about 35 specimens from 5 patients underwent TCRbeta repertoire sequencing, comprising 25 tumor regions, 5 adjacent noncancerous liver tissues and 5 peripheral blood samples. To link TCRbeta repertoire diversity to the local molecular phenotype, the approximately 23 tumor region samples were profiled with Agilent mRNA microarrays. High reproducibility was observed for the technical replicate repertoires, with mean shared-clone rates approximately 0.9 and correlation coefficients above 0.95.

Broad study findings and their caveats: Pairs of tumor regions showed greater repertoire overlap (mean around 35%) than tumor-adjacent pairs (approximately 17%) or tumor-blood pairs (roughly 15%), which is consistent with antigen-driven expansion. Bulk unsorted samples precluded comparing CD4+ and CD8+ T cell repertoires. Only a few patients were included in the study, and the authors note that the findings should be validated in a larger study. Because sequencing covered only the TCR beta chain and unpaired alpha chains were not captured, true repertoire diversity is likely underestimated. The top 250 clones made up a significantly larger repertoire fraction in tumors than in blood (p = 0.039). Just about 7.5-24% of top clones turned up in all five regions of a tumor, which suggests spatial heterogeneity among tumor-infiltrating T cells.

Total RNA and DNA were co-extracted without cell sorting from approximately 20-30 mg of bulk tissue using the AllPrep DNA/RNA mini kit. Between November 2015 and March 2016, several patients in China with histopathologically diagnosed primary liver carcinoma had their tumors surgically resected. At the time of sampling, the patients had chronic HBV infection and had not received any treatment. Each tumor was sampled at five spatially separated regions: the tumor centre plus the superior, inferior, left-lateral and right-lateral poles. Histology showed that every tumor sample contained more than 80% viable tumor cells. Fresh tumor and adjacent tissue pieces were bisected, with one half stored in RNAlater at -80 degrees C and the other half sent for histology. The CDR3 sequence holds 13 residues, the cysteine and phenylalanine included. Only the CDR3 part of the read is kept: 39 bases, read in frame from the first base. The germline V gene gives CDR1 as SQVTM and CDR2 as ANQGSEA.

Starting from approximately 500 ng total RNA, TCRbeta-specific cDNA was produced by reverse transcription with a constant-region primer and ProtoScript II reverse transcriptase. TCRbeta libraries were built with three nested multiplex PCR rounds, a slightly modified ARM-PCR procedure. Each of the first two PCR rounds ran for nine to eleven cycles and used multiplex TRBV1-TRBV30 forward primers together with a Cbeta reverse primer. Sample barcodes and Illumina adapters were added in a final 25-cycle PCR with Deep VentR polymerase. Before sequencing, amplicons of 200-500 bp were gel-purified using a QIAquick gel extraction kit. An Illumina HiSeq 2500 was used to sequence the TCRbeta amplicons, generating 250-bp paired-end reads. Under the source paper's analysis protocol: Quality trimming of reads was performed with Trimmomatic v0.33, and paired reads were merged with FLASH v1.2.11 so that full CDR3 sequences could be recovered. V, D and J germline segments were assigned to the rearranged TCRbeta sequences by MiGEC v1.2.1b. Clonotype statistics and Shannon-Wiener diversity indices were calculated with VDJtools v1.0.0. To reduce sampling bias, subsequent analyses other than the diversity analysis used only the 250 most abundant clonotypes in each sample. In TCRdb, the public reads were trimmed at Q25 with fastp and aligned with MiXCR, with productive beta chains retained. All rows with the same CDR3 protein become a single entry with the most common DNA and genes. TCRdb, rather than the study authors, made the V and J calls. Recorded for this sample are about 110,000 distinct CDR3 sequences; about four fifths of them occurred a single time. The ten largest clonotypes hold approximately 18% of the sample.

The sequence joins TRBV29-1 to TRBJ2-6; a weak D assignment points to TRBD1 (5 bases agree). Sequencing input: liver tumor tissue from sampling region 3. The cell subset or site label here, explained by the study, means: tumor region T3, left-lateral pole. This clonotype originated in a man between 40 and 49 years old with primary liver carcinoma and hepatitis B virus infection. The CDR3 is CGVAGSGAYVLTF. The DNA sequence is as follows: TGCGGCGTTGCTGGGTCTGGGGCCTACGTCCTGACTTTC.